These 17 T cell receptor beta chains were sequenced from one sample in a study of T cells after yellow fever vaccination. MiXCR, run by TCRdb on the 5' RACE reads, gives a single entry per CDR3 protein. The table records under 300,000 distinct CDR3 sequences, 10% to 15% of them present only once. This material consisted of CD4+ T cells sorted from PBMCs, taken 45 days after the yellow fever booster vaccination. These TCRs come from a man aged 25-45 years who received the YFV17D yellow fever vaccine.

CDR3 amino acids: CATSRGERTQYF. The CDR3 DNA follows: TGTGCCACCAGCAGAGGAGAGCGGACGCAGTATTTT. J is TRBJ2-3 and V is TRBV15, with a weak D call TRBD2 (5 bases). The germline V and J ends were trimmed by 1 base and 9 bases, with 8 bases remaining between them. Germline CDR1 and CDR2: LNHNV and YYDKDF (reference sequence). CDR3 length: 12 residues.

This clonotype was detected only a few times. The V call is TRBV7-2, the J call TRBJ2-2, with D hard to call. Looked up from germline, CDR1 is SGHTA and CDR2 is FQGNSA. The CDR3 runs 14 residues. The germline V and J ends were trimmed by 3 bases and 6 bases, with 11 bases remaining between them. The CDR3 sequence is CASSFQTLPGELFF. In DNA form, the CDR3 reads TGTGCCAGCAGCTTCCAGACTTTACCCGGGGAGCTGTTTTTT.

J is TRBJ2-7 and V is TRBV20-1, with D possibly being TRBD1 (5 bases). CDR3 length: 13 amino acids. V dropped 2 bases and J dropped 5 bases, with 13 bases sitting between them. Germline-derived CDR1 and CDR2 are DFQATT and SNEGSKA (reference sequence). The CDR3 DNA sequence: TGCAGTGCTAGAAACGCAGGGCTAAACGAGCAGTACTTC. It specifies CSARNAGLNEQYF.

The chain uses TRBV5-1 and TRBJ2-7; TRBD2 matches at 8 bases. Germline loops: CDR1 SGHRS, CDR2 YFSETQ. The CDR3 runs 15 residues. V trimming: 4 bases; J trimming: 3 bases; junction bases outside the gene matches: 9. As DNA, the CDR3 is TGCGCCAGCAGCCCCCGGGAGGGAACATACTACGAGCAGTACTTC. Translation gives CASSPREGTYYEQYF.

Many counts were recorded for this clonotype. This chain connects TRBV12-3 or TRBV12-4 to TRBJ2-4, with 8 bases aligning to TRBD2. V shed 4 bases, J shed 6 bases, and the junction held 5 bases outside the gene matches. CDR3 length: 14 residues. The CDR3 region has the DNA TGTGCCAGCAGTTCCCTTGGGACTAGAAACATTCAGTACTTC. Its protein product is CASSSLGTRNIQYF.

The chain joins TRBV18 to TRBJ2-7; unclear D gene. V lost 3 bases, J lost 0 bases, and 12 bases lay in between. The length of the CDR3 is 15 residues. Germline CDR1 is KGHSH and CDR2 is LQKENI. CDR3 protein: CASSPIRASSYEQYF. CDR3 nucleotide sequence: TGTGCCAGCTCACCGATTCGTGCGAGCTCCTACGAGCAGTACTTC. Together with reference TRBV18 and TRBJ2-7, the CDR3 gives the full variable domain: NAGVMQNPRHLVRRRGQEARLRCSPMKGHSHVYWYRQLPEEGLKFMVYLQKENIIDESGMPKERFSAEFPKEGPSILRIQQVVRGDSAAYFCASSPIRASSYEQYFGPGTRLTVT.

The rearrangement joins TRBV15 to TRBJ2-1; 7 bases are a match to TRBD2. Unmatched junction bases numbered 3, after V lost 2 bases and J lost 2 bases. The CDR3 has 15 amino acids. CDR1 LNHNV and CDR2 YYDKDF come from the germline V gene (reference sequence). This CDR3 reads CATSRPTSPYNEQFF. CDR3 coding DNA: TGTGCCACCAGCAGACCGACTAGCCCCTACAATGAGCAGTTCTTC. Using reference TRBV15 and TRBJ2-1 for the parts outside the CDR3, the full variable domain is DAMVIQNPRYQVTQFGKPVTLSCSQTLNHNVMYWYQQKSSQAPKLLFHYYDKDFNNEADTPDNFQSRRPNTSFCFLDIRSPGLGDTAMYLCATSRPTSPYNEQFFGPGTRLTVL.

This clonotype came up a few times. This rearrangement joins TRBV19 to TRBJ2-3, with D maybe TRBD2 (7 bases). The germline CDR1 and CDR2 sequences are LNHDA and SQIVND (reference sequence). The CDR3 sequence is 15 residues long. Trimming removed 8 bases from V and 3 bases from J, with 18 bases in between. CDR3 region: CASRYGGGGTDTQYF. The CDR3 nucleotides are TGTGCCAGTCGCTACGGGGGAGGGGGGACAGATACGCAGTATTTT.

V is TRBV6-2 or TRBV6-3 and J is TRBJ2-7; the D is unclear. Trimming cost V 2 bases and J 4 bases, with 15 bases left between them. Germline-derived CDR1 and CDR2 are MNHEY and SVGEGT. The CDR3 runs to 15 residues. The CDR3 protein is CASSYALGRLYEQYF. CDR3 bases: TGTGCCAGCAGTTACGCGCTAGGACGGTTGTACGAGCAGTACTTC.

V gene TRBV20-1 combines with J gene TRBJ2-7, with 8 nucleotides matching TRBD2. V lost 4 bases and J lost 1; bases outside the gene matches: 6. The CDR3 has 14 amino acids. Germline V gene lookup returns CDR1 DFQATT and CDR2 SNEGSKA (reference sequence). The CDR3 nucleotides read TGCAGTGCTACTCGGGGCGGGGGGTCCTACGAGCAGTACTTC. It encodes CSATRGGGSYEQYF.

For the CDR3, the DNA is TGTGCCAGCAGCTTAGCCTCCGGGAGGGCGGAAGAGCAGTACTTC. It yields the protein CASSLASGRAEEQYF. J is TRBJ2-7 and V is TRBV7-2; 8 bases line up with TRBD2. This CDR3 has 15 residues. CDR1 SGHTA and CDR2 FQGNSA come from the germline V gene. V was pared by 0 bases and J by 7 bases, with 8 bases of the junction left unmatched.

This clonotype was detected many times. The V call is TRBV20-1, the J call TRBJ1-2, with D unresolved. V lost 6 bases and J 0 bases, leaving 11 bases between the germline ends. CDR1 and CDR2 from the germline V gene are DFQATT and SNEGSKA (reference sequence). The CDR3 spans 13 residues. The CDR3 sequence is CSASESSNYGYTF. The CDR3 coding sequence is TGCAGTGCATCGGAAAGTTCTAACTATGGCTACACCTTC.

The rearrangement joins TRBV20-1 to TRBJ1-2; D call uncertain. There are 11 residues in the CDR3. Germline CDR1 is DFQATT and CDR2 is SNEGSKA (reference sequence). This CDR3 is CRAVSNYGYTF. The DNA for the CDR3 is TGCAGGGCTGTTTCTAACTATGGCTACACCTTC.

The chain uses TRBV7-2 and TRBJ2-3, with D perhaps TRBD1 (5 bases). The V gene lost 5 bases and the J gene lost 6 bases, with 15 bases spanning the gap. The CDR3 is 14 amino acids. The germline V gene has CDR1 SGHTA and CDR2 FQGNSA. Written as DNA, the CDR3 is TGTGCCAGCAGCCCTCGGAATTACAGGGATACGCAGTATTTT. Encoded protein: CASSPRNYRDTQYF.

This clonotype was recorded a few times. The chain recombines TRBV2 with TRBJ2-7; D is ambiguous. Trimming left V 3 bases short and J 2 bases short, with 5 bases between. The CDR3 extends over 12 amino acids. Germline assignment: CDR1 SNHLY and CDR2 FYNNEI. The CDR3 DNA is TGTGCCAGCAGTGATTCCCCCTACGAGCAGTACTTC. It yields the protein CASSDSPYEQYF.

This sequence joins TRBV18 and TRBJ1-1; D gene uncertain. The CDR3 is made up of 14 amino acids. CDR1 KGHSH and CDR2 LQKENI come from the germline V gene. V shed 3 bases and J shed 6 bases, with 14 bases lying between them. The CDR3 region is CASSPNDNPAEAFF. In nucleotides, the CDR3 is TGTGCCAGCTCACCCAACGACAATCCGGCTGAAGCTTTCTTT.

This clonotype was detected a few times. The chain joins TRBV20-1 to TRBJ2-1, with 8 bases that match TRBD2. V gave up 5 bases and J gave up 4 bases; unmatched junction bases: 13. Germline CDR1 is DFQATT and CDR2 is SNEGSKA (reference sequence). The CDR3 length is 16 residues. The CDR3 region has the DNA TGCAGTGCTTATACCGGGACTAGAAGGATGTACAATGAGCAGTTCTTC. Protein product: CSAYTGTRRMYNEQFF.